The 6 T cell receptor beta chains below were found in one sample sequenced in a study of immune heterogeneity within non-small cell lung tumors. The authors amplified TCR beta CDR3 by multiplex PCR with 32 V and 13 J primers. TCRdb ran MiXCR on the multiplex PCR reads and lists one entry per CDR3 protein. The sample lists nearly 15,000 distinct CDR3 sequences; about 31% were seen once. Template material comprised bulk tumor genomic DNA at about 660 ng per sample. During surgery, each primary tumor gave multiple biopsies spaced as far apart as possible. Patients went through curative surgery, and their non-small cell lung cancer was untreated and newly diagnosed. The sample taken for sequencing was lung tumor tissue. Source of these receptors: a woman aged 45-60 years with non-small cell lung cancer.

This clonotype has only a few counts. The chain links TRBV19 to TRBJ2-3; D unresolved. CDR1 and CDR2 (germline): LNHDA, SQIVND (reference sequence). The CDR3 has 14 amino acids. Deletions cut 7 bases from V and 6 bases from J, with 17 bases between. CDR3 region: CASTMQASSDTQYF. The CDR3 DNA is TGTGCCAGTACCATGCAAGCCTCATCGGATACGCAGTATTTT.

Ten or more counts support this clonotype. The J gene is TRBJ2-1, the V gene TRBV10-3, with 8 nucleotides matching TRBD2. This CDR3 region has 15 residues. The germline CDR1 and CDR2 sequences are ENHRY and SYGVKD. The J segment lost 9 bases and the V segment lost 6 bases, leaving 13 bases of the junction unmatched. CDR3 amino acids: CAIRPTSGTPSEQFF. The CDR3 DNA follows: TGTGCCATCAGGCCCACTAGCGGAACCCCTAGTGAGCAGTTCTTC.

The rearrangement links TRBV28 to TRBJ2-3, with TRBD2 identical over 13 bases. The J segment lost 6 bases and the V segment lost 4 bases, leaving 7 bases of the junction unmatched. Germline loops: CDR1 MDHEN, CDR2 SYDVKM. The CDR3 length is 16 residues. CDR3 coding DNA: TGTGCCAGCAGTTCCGGACTAGCGGGAGAGGACGATACGCAGTATTTT. Amino acid sequence: CASSSGLAGEDDTQYF.

On this clonotype itself: Since no conserved phenylalanine or tryptophan closes the CDR3, a read error is the likely cause. CDR3 DNA sequence: TGCAGCGTTGAAGATCCCGGGAGGCGTTCCTACAATGAGCAGTTCTTG. Protein sequence: CSVEDPGRRSYNEQFL. The V and J genes are TRBV29-1 and TRBJ2-1; 7 bases line up with TRBD2. Losses at the gene ends were 0 bases for V and 1 base for J; bases not matched to a gene: 6. The V gene's germline CDR1 is SQVTM and CDR2 ANQGSEA. The CDR3 is 16 amino acids.

This clonotype showed up just a few times. V and J are TRBV20-1 and TRBJ1-1, with 9 bases identical to TRBD1. V gave up 5 bases and J gave up 5 bases; unmatched junction bases: 9. CDR1 is DFQATT and CDR2 is SNEGSKA in the germline V gene (reference sequence). CDR3 length equals 14 residues. This chain's CDR3 is CSAPHVGQGTEAFF. The CDR3 nucleotides read TGCAGTGCTCCACACGTTGGACAGGGGACTGAAGCTTTCTTT.

A remark on this clonotype: A much larger clone differs from this one at a single base, so this may be a read error. The chain couples TRBV7-9 to TRBJ2-3; 10 bases line up with TRBD2. Trimming removed 7 bases from V and 2 bases from J; junction bases left unmatched: 6. Germline CDR1 is SEHNR and CDR2 is FQNEAQ (reference sequence). CDR3 size: 15 residues. The CDR3 is CASTSTSGYTDTQYF. The CDR3 DNA reads as TGTGCCAGCACATCGACTAGCGGGTACACAGATACGCAGTATTTT.